The rows below give T cell receptor beta chains drawn from one sample of a study of cytomegalovirus exposure and HLA in healthy donors. TCRdb keeps only in-frame clones here, not all; method: immunoSEQ multiplex PCR. This table has roughly 75,000 clones, around 85% appearing once. The sequenced sample consisted of PBMCs. Receptors originate from a man younger than 40 in good health and CMV-seronegative. CDR3s include the opening cysteine and the closing phenylalanine or tryptophan. Each record gives: clone size, D gene, J gene, V gene, CDR3 DNA, CDR3 protein. D genes are given only for firm matches. Size is omitted from some rows. Given values are once, few, many or a class for expanded clones.

>few|.|TRBJ1-2|TRBV19
TGTGCCAGTAGTACCTCCCGGACAGACAACTATGGCTACACCTTC
CASSTSRTDNYGYTF
>.|TRBD2|TRBJ2-4|TRBV28
TGTGCCAGCACACCTCCGGGCGGGGGGGACATTCAGTACTTC
CASTPPGGGDIQYF
>.|TRBD1|TRBJ1-5|TRBV7-9
TGTGCCAGCAGCATAGGGACAGTAAGCAATCAGCCCCAGCATTTT
CASSIGTVSNQPQHF
>once|.|TRBJ2-3|TRBV7-8
TGTGCCAGCAGCACCCGGGCTAGCGTCACAGATACGCAGTATTTT
CASSTRASVTDTQYF
>.|.|TRBJ2-1|TRBV9
TGTGCCAGCAGCCCCATAACGGAGGTTTTCCATGAGCAGTTCTTC
CASSPITEVFHEQFF
>.|.|TRBJ2-1|TRBV9
TGTGCCAGCAGCGGGAGAGCAGCCCGAGATGAGCAGTTCTTC
CASSGRAARDEQFF
>once|.|TRBJ2-3|TRBV27
TGTGCCAGCAGTGACAGAGCTAGCACAGATACGCAGTATTTT
CASSDRASTDTQYF
>many|.|TRBJ2-4|TRBV7-9
TGTGCCAGCAACCGACTAGTGTCCAAAAACATTCAGTACTTC
CASNRLVSKNIQYF
>.|.|TRBJ2-2|TRBV7-9
TGTGCCAGCAGCCCCAGCAGGGTCACCGGGGAGCTGTTTTTT
CASSPSRVTGELFF
>.|.|TRBJ1-2|TRBV10-3
TGTGCCATCAGTGAGTCCGTTCCCGGCTACACCTTC
CAISESVPGYTF
>.|TRBD2|TRBJ2-1|TRBV11-2
TGTGCCAGCAGCTTAACTAGCGGCGGTAGGGGTGAGCAGTTCTTC
CASSLTSGGRGEQFF
>.|.|TRBJ1-1|TRBV21-1
TGTGCCAAGACGGCCGTGCTAGACACTGAAGCTTTCTTT
CAKTAVLDTEAFF
>.|TRBD2|TRBJ2-3|TRBV5-1
TGCGCCAGCAGCTTGAGCGGGGATTACACAGATACGCAGTATTTT
CASSLSGDYTDTQYF